The present T cell receptor beta chain was sequenced within a study of cytomegalovirus exposure and HLA in healthy donors. V lost 6 bases, J lost 5 bases, and 6 bases stayed unmatched. The CDR3 spans 14 residues. CDR1 is MNHNY and CDR2 is SVGAGI in the germline V gene (reference sequence). Primers included in the PCR were 60 Vbeta and 13 Jbeta primers. Sequencing was performed with immunoSEQ multiplex PCR; in TCRdb, only in-frame clones are kept and a portion is missing. In all, the sample yields some 120,000 clones. This sequence originates from a man aged 25-40 years in good health and CMV-seronegative. The gene calls are TRBV6-6 and TRBJ1-5; 8 bases align to TRBD1. The specimen sequenced was PBMCs. The CDR3 region has the DNA TGTGCCAGCAGAACAGGGGGTCCGGATCAGCCCCAGCATTTT. Its translation: CASRTGGPDQPQHF.